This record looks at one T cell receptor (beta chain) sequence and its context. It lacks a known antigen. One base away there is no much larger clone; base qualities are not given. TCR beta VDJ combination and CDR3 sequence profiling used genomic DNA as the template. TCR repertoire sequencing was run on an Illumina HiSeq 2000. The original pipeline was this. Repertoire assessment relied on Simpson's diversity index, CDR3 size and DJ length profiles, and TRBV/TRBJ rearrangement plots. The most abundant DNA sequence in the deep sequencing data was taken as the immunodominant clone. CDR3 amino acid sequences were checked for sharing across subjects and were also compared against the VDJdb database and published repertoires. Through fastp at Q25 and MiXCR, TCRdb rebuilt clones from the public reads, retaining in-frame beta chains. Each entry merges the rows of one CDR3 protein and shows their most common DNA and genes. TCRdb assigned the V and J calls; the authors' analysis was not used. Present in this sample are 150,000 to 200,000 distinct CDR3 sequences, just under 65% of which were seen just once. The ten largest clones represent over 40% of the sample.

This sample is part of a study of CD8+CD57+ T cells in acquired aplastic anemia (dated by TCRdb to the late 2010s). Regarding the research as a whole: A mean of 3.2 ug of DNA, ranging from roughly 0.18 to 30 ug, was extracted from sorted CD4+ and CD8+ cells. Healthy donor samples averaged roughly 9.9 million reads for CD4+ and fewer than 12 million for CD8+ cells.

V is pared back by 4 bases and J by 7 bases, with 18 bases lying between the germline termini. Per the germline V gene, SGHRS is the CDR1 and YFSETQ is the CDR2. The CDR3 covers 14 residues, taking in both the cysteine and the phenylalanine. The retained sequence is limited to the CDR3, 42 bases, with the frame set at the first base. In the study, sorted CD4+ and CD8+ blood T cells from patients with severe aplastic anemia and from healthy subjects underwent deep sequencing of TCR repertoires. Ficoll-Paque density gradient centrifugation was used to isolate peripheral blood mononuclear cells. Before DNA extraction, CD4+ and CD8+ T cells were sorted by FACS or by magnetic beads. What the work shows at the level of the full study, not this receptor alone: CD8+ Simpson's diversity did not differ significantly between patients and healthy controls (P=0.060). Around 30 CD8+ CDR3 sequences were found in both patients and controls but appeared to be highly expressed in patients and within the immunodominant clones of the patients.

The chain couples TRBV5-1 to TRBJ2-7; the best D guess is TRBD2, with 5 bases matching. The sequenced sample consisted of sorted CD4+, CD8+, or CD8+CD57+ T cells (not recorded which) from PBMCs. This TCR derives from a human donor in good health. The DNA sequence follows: TGCGCCAGCAGCGGACTCGACCTACCAGATGAGCAGTACTTC. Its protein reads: CASSGLDLPDEQYF.